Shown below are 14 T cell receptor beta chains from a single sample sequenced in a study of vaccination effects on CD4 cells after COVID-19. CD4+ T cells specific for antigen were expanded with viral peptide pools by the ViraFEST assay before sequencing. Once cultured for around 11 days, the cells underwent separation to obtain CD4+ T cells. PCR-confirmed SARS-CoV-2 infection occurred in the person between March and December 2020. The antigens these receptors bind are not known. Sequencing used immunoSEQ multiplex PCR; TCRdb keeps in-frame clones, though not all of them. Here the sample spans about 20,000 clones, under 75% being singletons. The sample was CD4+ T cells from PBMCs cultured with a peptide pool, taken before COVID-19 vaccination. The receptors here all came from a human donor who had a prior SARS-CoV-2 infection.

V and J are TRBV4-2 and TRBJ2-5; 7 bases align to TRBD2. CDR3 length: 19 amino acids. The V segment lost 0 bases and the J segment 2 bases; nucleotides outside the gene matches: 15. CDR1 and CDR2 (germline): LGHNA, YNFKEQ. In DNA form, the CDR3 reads TGTGCCAGCAGCCAAGACGCCCTGGGGGGGGGAGAAACACAAGAGACCCAGTACTTC. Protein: CASSQDALGGGETQETQYF.

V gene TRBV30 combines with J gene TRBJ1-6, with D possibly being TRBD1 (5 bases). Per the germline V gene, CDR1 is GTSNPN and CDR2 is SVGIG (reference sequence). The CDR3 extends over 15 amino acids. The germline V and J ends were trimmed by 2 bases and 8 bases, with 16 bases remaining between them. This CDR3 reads CAWSPMGDRDSPLHF. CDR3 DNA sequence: TGTGCCTGGAGTCCCATGGGGGATCGGGATTCACCCCTCCACTTT.

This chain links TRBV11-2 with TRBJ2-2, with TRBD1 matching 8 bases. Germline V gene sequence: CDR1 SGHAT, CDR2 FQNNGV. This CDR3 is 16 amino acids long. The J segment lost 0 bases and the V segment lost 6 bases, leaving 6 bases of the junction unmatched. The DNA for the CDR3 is TGTGCCAGCAGGCGACCAGGGGGCCCGAACACCGGGGAGCTGTTTTTT. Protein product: CASRRPGGPNTGELFF.

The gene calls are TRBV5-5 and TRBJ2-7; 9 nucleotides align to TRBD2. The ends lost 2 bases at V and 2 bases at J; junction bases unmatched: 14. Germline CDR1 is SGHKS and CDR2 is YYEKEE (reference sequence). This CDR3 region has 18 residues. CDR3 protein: CASSLFGGRAVGTYEQYF. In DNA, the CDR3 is TGTGCCAGCAGCTTATTTGGCGGGAGGGCCGTGGGGACCTACGAGCAGTACTTC.

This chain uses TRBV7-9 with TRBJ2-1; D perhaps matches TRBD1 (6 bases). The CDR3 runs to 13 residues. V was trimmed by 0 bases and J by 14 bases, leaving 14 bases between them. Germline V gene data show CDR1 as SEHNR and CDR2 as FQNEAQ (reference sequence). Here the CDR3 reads CASSLAQGLVKFF. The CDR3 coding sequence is TGTGCCAGCAGCTTAGCACAGGGCCTTGTCAAGTTCTTC.

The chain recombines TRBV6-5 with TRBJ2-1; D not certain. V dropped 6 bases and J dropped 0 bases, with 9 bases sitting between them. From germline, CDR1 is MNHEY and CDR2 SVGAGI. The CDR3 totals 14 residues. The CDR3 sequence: CASSLQSSYNEQFF. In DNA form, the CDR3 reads TGTGCCAGCAGCCTACAGAGCTCCTACAATGAGCAGTTCTTC.

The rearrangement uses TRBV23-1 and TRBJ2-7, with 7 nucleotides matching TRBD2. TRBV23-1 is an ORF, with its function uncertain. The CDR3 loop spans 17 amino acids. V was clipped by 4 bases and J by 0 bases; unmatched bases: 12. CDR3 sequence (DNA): TGCGCCAGCAGTCGAACCCATAAAGGGAGGGACTCCTACGAGCAGTACTTC. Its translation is CASSRTHKGRDSYEQYF.

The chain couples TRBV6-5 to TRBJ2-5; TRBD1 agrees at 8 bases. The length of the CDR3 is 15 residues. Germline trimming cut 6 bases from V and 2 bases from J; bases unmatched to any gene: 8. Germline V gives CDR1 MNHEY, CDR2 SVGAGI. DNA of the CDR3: TGTGCCAGCAGACGACAGGGGCAAGCACAAGAGACCCAGTACTTC. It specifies CASRRQGQAQETQYF.

The CDR3 sequence is CSAWDREGYTF. The CDR3 DNA follows: TGCAGTGCGTGGGACAGGGAAGGCTACACCTTC. V usage is TRBV20-1 and J usage is TRBJ1-2; 9 bases match TRBD1. The CDR3 spans 11 residues. The germline CDR1 and CDR2 sequences are DFQATT and SNEGSKA (reference sequence). J lost 8 bases, V lost 6 bases, and 4 bases had no gene match.

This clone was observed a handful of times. CDR3 sequence (DNA): TGTGCCAGCGGCAGACAGGGGATCACTGAAGCTTTCTTT. Translated: CASGRQGITEAFF. The J gene is TRBJ1-1, the V gene TRBV9; TRBD1 matches 8 bases. CDR3 length equals 13 residues. V lost 7 bases to trimming and J lost 4 bases; unmatched junction nucleotides: 6. Germline V gene sequence: CDR1 SGDLS, CDR2 YYNGEE.

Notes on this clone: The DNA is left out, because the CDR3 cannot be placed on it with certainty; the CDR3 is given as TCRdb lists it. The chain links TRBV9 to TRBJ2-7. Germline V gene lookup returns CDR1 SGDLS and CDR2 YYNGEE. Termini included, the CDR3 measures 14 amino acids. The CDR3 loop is CASSADPSSGQQYF.

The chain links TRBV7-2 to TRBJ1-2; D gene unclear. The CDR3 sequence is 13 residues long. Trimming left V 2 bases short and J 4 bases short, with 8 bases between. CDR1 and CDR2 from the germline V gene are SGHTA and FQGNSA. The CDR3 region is CASSLRTGYGYTF. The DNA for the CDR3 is TGTGCCAGCAGCTTACGGACCGGCTATGGCTACACCTTC.

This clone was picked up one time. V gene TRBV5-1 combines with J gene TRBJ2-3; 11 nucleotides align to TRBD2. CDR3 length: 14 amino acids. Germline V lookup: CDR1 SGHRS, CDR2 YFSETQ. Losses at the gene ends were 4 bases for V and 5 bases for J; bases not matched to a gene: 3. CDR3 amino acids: CASSAGLAVDTQYF. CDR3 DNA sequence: TGCGCCAGCAGCGCGGGACTAGCGGTAGATACGCAGTATTTT.

For the CDR3, the DNA is TGTGCCTGGCAGCCGAACACTGAAGCTTTCTTT. It encodes CAWQPNTEAFF. The V call is TRBV30, the J call TRBJ1-1; no definite D call. Deletions cut 5 bases from V and 1 base from J, with 5 bases between. There are 11 residues in the CDR3. Germline CDR1 is GTSNPN and CDR2 is SVGIG (reference sequence).